The T cell receptor (beta chain) described here comes from a study of blood T cell repertoires in COVID-19. About the study: Samples of COVID-19 (acute and convalescent) were obtained from the United States, Italy and Spain. From T cells, B-cell-depleted T cells, or PBMCs came the material, which was cDNA or gDNA.

Clinical history as reported by participants underpinned cohort assignment. Methods used by the authors: Estimation of nucleated cell counts was performed using reference gene primer amplification. Generated by immunoSEQ multiplex PCR, the TCRdb table keeps only in-frame clones and is missing some. For V, J and clone size, that table is used; D and trimming come from the DNA. The table records a few hundred thousand clones, less than 90% of them present only once. This CDR3 is built from 13 residues. V was pared by 5 bases and J by 1 base, with 8 bases between. The germline gives CDR1 SSHAT, CDR2 FNYEAQ (reference sequence).

This clonotype was obtained from a woman aged 30 to 39 who had recovered from COVID-19. Sequencing input: PBMCs or T cells enriched from blood (not recorded which). The chain joins TRBV7-7 to TRBJ1-1; D possibly corresponds to TRBD1 (5 bases). The CDR3: CASSQTANTEAFF. CDR3 coding DNA: TGTGCCAGCAGCCAGACAGCGAACACTGAAGCTTTCTTT.